The table lists the clone carrying this TCR beta chain with a count of one. This sample was taken from a study of shared clonotypes between healthy human individuals. With 2 bases removed from V and 3 bases from J, the gap between germline ends came to 8 bases. Germline V gene lookup returns CDR1 SQVTM and CDR2 ANQGSEA. This CDR3 region has 12 residues. Terminally differentiated effector memory CD45RA+ cells were excluded from the naive CD8 cells, which were CD45RO-negative and positively selected for CCR7. The data were produced by immunoSEQ multiplex PCR, yet TCRdb's version contains in-frame clones alone and is incomplete. Among approximately 720,000 clones listed, roughly nine tenths were seen once.

This TCR was sampled from a man in his thirties or forties in good health. The specimen sequenced was naive CD8+ T cells sorted from blood. The chain couples TRBV29-1 to TRBJ2-7; D possibly uses TRBD1 or TRBD2 (5 bases each). The CDR3 loop is CSVEKGSYEQYF. In DNA form, the CDR3 reads TGCAGCGTTGAAAAGGGGAGCTACGAGCAGTACTTC.